This TCR beta chain was recorded in a study of OX40 agonist ivuxolimab in advanced cancers. As for the study in general: Patients took ivuxolimab, an agonistic anti-OX40 (CD134) antibody.

Points on this clone: Its matching antigen is unknown.

The repertoire was sequenced with immunoSEQ multiplex PCR; TCRdb's copy has only in-frame clones and lacks some. The sample holds 63,000 or so clones, 85% to 90% seen once. The study's findings and limits: Doses of 0.1 to 3.0 mg/kg were accompanied by clonal expansion of CD4+ and CD8+ blood T cells by week 6. On average, a greater number of expanded clones characterised CD8+ T cells relative to CD4+.

CDR3 length: 15 residues. Trimming took 1 base from V and 4 from J; bases not matched to a gene: 4. The germline CDR1 and CDR2 sequences are LGHNA and YSLEER. Material: CD4+ or CD8+ T cells sorted from blood, obtained in a trial of the OX40 agonist ivuxolimab. The genes are TRBV4-3 and TRBJ2-3; 8 positions match TRBD1. This sequence originates from an adult with an advanced solid tumor such as melanoma, head and neck, liver or kidney cancer. The CDR3 reads CASSQGYRGADTQYF. The CDR3 nucleotides read TGCGCCAGCAGCCAAGGTTACAGGGGGGCAGATACGCAGTATTTT.